This T cell receptor (beta chain) was identified during a study of T cells in Graves' hyperthyroidism and ophthalmopathy. Study results and caveats: Peripheral blood also featured most of the thyroid clonotypes expanded above 0.001.

This clonotype showed up many times. Its antigen is still unknown. The germline gives CDR1 SGDLS, CDR2 YYNGEE. J gave up 0 bases and V 5 bases, and 6 bases lay outside the gene matches. The CDR3 consists of 15 residues. Researchers took RNA transcripts and amplified the TCR beta CDR3 regions from them. The HTBI primer set drove a first-round RT-PCR of the TCR CDR3. TCRdb called the multiplex PCR reads again in MiXCR, with one record for every CDR3 protein. This table has under 450,000 distinct CDR3 sequences, approximately 13% appearing once. The specimen sequenced was blood. The receptor was derived from a man aged 25-40 years with Graves' hyperthyroidism that later progressed to Graves' ophthalmopathy. J is TRBJ2-3 and V is TRBV9; TRBD2 matches at 7 bases. CDR3: CASSVGGVSTDTQYF. The CDR3, as DNA: TGTGCCAGCAGTGTGGGAGGGGTCAGCACAGATACGCAGTATTTT.